This T cell receptor (beta chain) was sequenced for a study of blood T cell repertoires in COVID-19. At the level of the study: Both acute and convalescent COVID-19 samples were obtained from the United States, Italy and Spain. T cells, B-cell-depleted T cells, or PBMCs provided the cDNA or gDNA that served as material.

CDR3 length: 14 amino acids. Looked up from germline, CDR1 is MNHNY and CDR2 is SVGAGI (reference sequence). The junction had 5 bases not matched to a gene; V was cut back by 6 bases and J by 5 bases. Original analysis: Reference gene primers were amplified, and this amplification served to estimate nucleated cell counts. Sequencing used immunoSEQ multiplex PCR; TCRdb keeps in-frame clones, though not all of them. The V and J calls and clone size come from that table; D and trimming were worked out from the DNA. Of over 65,000 clones in the sample, about nine tenths are singletons; the top ten hold less than 0.85%.

V usage is TRBV6-6 and J usage is TRBJ1-5, with 9 nucleotides matching TRBD1. This TCR was sampled from a woman of 80 years or more with acute or convalescent COVID-19. Sequenced input: peripheral blood. Here the CDR3 reads CASRDRGIDQPQHF. Written as DNA, the CDR3 is TGTGCCAGCAGGGACAGGGGAATCGATCAGCCCCAGCATTTT.